Listed below are T cell receptor beta chains from one sample, sequenced in a study of cytomegalovirus exposure and HLA in healthy donors. Clones were sequenced by immunoSEQ multiplex PCR, and TCRdb holds only the in-frame ones, with some missing. Of roughly 130,000 clones in the sample, 65% to 90% were seen once. Sequenced input: PBMCs. These receptors originate from a woman aged 18-30 years in good health and CMV-seropositive. Both conserved end residues are part of each CDR3. The D gene is left open where the match is weak. Clone size is given for some rows only: seen once, a few or many times, or a class if the clone is expanded.

d_gene | abundance | j_gene | v_gene | CDR3aa | CDR3nt
. | . | TRBJ1-1 | TRBV7-2 | CASSSSGTSGTEAFF | TGTGCCAGCAGCTCTAGCGGTACCTCGGGCACTGAAGCTTTCTTT
TRBD1 | once | TRBJ2-7 | TRBV5-4 | CASSLWDRGYEQYF | TGTGCCAGCAGCTTGTGGGACAGGGGCTACGAGCAGTACTTC
TRBD2 | . | TRBJ2-7 | TRBV27 | CASSLSGVAGVVYEQYF | TGTGCCAGCAGTTTATCGGGGGTAGCGGGGGTGGTATACGAGCAGTACTTC
. | . | TRBJ2-6 | TRBV6-1 | CASSEHSSGANVLTF | TGTGCCAGCAGTGAACACAGCTCTGGGGCCAACGTCCTGACTTTC
. | . | TRBJ2-1 | TRBV19 | CASSIVGNEQFF | TGTGCCAGTAGTATAGTCGGCAATGAGCAGTTCTTC
. | . | TRBJ1-3 | TRBV9 | CASSSLQAGRNTIYF | TGTGCCAGCAGCTCCCTCCAGGCGGGGCGAAACACCATATATTTT
TRBD1 | . | TRBJ2-5 | TRBV19 | CASSRTGRETQYF | TGTGCCAGTAGTAGGACAGGGAGAGAGACCCAGTACTTC
. | . | TRBJ2-3 | TRBV28 | CASSRDGTDTQYF | TGTGCCAGCAGCCGCGACGGGACAGATACGCAGTATTTT
. | . | TRBJ2-2 | TRBV7-3 | CASSLNTGTGELFF | TGTGCCAGCAGCTTAAATACGGGCACCGGGGAGCTGTTTTTT
TRBD1 | . | TRBJ2-1 | TRBV6-5 | CASSPTGAIYNEQFF | TGTGCCAGCAGCCCAACAGGGGCGATTTACAATGAGCAGTTCTTC
. | . | TRBJ2-6 | TRBV13 | CASSWGHSGANVLTF | TGTGCCAGCAGCTGGGGGCACTCTGGGGCCAACGTCCTGACTTTC
. | . | TRBJ2-1 | TRBV9 | CASSDGLGGNEQFF | TGTGCCAGCAGCGACGGACTAGGGGGGAATGAGCAGTTCTTC
TRBD1 | . | TRBJ2-3 | TRBV6-1 | CASSQGTGSTDTQYF | TGTGCCAGCAGTCAGGGGACAGGTAGCACAGATACGCAGTATTTT
. | . | TRBJ2-3 | TRBV6-6 | CASSYRDILTDTQYF | TGTGCCAGCAGTTACCGGGACATCTTAACAGATACGCAGTATTTT
. | . | TRBJ2-2 | TRBV5-3 | CARSLKTGGIRLAGELFF | TGTGCCAGAAGCTTGAAAACAGGCGGGATTAGGTTGGCCGGGGAGCTGTTTTTT
TRBD1 | . | TRBJ1-3 | TRBV4-1 | CASSQVMGQGAKKISGNTIYF | TGCGCCAGCAGCCAAGTAATGGGGCAGGGGGCGAAGAAGATCTCTGGAAACACCATATATTTT
. | . | TRBJ1-2 | TRBV6-5 | CASSSETTRVAGYTF | TGTGCCAGCAGCTCCGAGACAACGCGGGTGGCTGGCTACACCTTC
TRBD1 | . | TRBJ1-6 | TRBV6-5 | CASRSTGWNSPLHF | TGTGCCAGCAGATCGACAGGGTGGAATTCACCCCTCCACTTT
TRBD2 | . | TRBJ2-1 | TRBV11-2 | CASRGLAGINEQFF | TGTGCCAGCAGAGGACTAGCGGGGATAAATGAGCAGTTCTTC
TRBD2 | . | TRBJ2-7 | TRBV29-1 | CSVEARTSGGYSYEQYF | TGCAGCGTTGAGGCCCGGACTAGCGGGGGGTACTCCTACGAGCAGTACTTC
TRBD2 | . | TRBJ2-1 | TRBV30 | CAWSGLAGSEQFF | TGTGCCTGGAGTGGACTAGCGGGGTCTGAGCAGTTCTTC
TRBD2 | once | TRBJ2-3 | TRBV9 | CASSAGLAGGTTDTQYF | TGTGCCAGCAGCGCGGGACTAGCGGGGGGAACCACAGATACGCAGTATTTT